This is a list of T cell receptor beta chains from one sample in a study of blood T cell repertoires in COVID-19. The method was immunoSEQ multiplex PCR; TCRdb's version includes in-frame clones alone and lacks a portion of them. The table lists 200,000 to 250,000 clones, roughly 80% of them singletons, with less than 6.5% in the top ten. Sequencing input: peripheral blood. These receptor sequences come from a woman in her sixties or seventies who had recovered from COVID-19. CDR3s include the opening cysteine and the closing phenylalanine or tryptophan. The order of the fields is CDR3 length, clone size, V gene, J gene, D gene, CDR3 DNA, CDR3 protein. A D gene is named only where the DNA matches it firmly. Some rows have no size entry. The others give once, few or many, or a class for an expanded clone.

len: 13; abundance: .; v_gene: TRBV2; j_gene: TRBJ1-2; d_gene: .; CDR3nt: TGTGCCAGCAGGGGAGGGGGAATCTGGGGCTACACCTTC; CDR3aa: CASRGGGIWGYTF
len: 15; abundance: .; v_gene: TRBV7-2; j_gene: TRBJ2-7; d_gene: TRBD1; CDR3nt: TGTGCCAGCAGCTCCCGGGACAGGGCCCCCTACGAGCAGTACTTC; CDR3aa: CASSSRDRAPYEQYF
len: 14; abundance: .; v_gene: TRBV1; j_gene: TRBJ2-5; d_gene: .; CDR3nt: TGCACCAGCAGCCTCTCAGGGCGGAGAGAGACCCAGTACTTC; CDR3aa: CTSSLSGRRETQYF
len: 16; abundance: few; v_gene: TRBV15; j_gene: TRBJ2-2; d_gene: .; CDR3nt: TGTGCCACCAGCAGTCCTGGGCGGGGACGCACCGGGGAGCTGTTTTTT; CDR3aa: CATSSPGRGRTGELFF
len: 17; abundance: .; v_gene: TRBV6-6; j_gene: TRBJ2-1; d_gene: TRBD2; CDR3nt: TGTGCCAGCAGTCACACCATTGGGACTAGTTCTTACAATGAGCAGTTCTTC; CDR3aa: CASSHTIGTSSYNEQFF
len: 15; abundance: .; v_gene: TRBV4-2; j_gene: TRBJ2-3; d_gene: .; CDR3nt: TGTGCCAGCAGCCAAGGGGTGGGAGCGACAGATACGCAGTATTTT; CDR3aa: CASSQGVGATDTQYF
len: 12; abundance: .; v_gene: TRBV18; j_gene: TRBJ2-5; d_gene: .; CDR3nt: TGTGCCAGCTCAAGCCAACAAGAGACCCAGTACTTC; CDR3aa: CASSSQQETQYF
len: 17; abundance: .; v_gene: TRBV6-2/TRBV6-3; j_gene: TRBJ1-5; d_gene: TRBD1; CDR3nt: TGTGCCAGCAGTTACTCGACTGGCAGGGGGCATGATCAGCCCCAGCATTTT; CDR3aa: CASSYSTGRGHDQPQHF
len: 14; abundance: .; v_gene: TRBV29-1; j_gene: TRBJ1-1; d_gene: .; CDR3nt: TGCAGCGTTGTTCGGACTTACAGCAACACTGAAGCTTTCTTT; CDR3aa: CSVVRTYSNTEAFF
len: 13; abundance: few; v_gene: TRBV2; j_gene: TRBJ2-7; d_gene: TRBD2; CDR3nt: TGTGCCAGCAGCGGGGAGGGTCTTAACGAGCAGTACTTC; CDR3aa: CASSGEGLNEQYF
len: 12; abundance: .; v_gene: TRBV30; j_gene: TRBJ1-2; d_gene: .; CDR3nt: TGTGCCTGGACGCAGTCATTCTATGGCTACACCTTC; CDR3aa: CAWTQSFYGYTF
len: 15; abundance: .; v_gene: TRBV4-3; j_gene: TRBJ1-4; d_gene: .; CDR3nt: TGCGCCAGCAGCCAAGCCCCAGGGGCTAATGAAAAACTGTTTTTT; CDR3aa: CASSQAPGANEKLFF
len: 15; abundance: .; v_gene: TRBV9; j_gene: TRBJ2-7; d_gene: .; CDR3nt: TGTGCCAGCAGCGTACAGGGCGGGGCGATCTACGAGCAGTACTTC; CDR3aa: CASSVQGGAIYEQYF
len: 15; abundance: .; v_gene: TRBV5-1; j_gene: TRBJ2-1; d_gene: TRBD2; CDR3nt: TGCGCCAGCAGCGGTAGCGGGGGGTCCTACAATGAGCAGTTCTTC; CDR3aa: CASSGSGGSYNEQFF
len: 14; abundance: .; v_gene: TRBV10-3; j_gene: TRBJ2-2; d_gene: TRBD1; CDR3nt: TGTGCCATCAGGGGACAGGGGGCGACCGGGGAGCTGTTTTTT; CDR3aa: CAIRGQGATGELFF
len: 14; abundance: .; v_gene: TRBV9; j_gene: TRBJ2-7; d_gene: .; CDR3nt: TGTGCCAGCAGCGTAGAGCCCGACAACTACGAGCAGTACTTC; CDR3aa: CASSVEPDNYEQYF
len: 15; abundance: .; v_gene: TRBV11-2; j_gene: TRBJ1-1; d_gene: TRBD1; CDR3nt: TGTGCCAGCAGCGCACCGACAGGGTTGAACACTGAAGCTTTCTTT; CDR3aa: CASSAPTGLNTEAFF
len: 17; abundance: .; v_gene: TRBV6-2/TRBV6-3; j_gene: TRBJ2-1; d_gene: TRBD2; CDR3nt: TGTGCCAGCAGTTACGTTCCGGGACTAGCGGGGGAAAATGAGCAGTTCTTC; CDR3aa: CASSYVPGLAGENEQFF
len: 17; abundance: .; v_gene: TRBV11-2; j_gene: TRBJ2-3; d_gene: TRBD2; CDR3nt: TGTGCCAGCAGCTCCCCGGGACTAGCGGGGGTGGCAGATACGCAGTATTTT; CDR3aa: CASSSPGLAGVADTQYF
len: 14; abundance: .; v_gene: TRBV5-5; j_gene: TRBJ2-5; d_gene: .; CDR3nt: TGTGCCAGCAGCCAGACAGATTTCCAAGAGACCCAGTACTTC; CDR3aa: CASSQTDFQETQYF
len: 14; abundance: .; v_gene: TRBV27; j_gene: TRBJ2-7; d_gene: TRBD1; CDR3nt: TGTGCCAGCAGCCCCGGGACAGGGACCAGCGAGCAGTACTTC; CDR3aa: CASSPGTGTSEQYF
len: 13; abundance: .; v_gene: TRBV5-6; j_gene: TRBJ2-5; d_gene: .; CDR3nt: TGTGCCAGCAGCCCAGGGGTCGAGGAGACCCAGTACTTC; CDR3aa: CASSPGVEETQYF
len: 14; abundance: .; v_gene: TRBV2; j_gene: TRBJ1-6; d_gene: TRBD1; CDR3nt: TGTGCCAGCAGTGTGGCAGGGGGCGGTTCACCCCTCCACTTT; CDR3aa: CASSVAGGGSPLHF
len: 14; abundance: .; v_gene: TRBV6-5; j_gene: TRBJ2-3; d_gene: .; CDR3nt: TGTGCCAGCAGCTCTTACGGGGTCACAGATACGCAGTATTTT; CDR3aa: CASSSYGVTDTQYF
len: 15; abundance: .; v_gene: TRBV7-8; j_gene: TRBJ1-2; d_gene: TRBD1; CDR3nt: TGTGCCAGCAGCCCGCGGACAGGGGTGGACTATGGCTACACCTTC; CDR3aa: CASSPRTGVDYGYTF
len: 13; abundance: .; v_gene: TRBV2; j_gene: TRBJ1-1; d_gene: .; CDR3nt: TGTGCCAGCAGTACGACAGTGAACACTGAAGCTTTCTTT; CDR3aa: CASSTTVNTEAFF
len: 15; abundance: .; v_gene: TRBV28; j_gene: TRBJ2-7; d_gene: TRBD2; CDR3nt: TGTGCCAGCAGTTTGGCGGGGGGTCGCCTAGACGAGCAGTACTTC; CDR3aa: CASSLAGGRLDEQYF
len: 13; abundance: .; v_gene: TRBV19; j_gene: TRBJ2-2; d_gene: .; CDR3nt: TGTGCCAGCCCCGGGACTCAGGGCGGGGAGCTGTTTTTT; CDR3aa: CASPGTQGGELFF
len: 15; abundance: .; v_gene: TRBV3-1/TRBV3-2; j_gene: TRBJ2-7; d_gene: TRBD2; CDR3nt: TGTGCCAGCAGCCCCCTAGCGGGGGGCCCCTACGAGCAGTACTTC; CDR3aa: CASSPLAGGPYEQYF
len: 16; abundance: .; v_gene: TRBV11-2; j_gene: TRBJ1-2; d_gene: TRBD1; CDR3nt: TGTGCCAGCAGCGTCGTGTCCCGGGACAGTGTTTATGGCTACACCTTC; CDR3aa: CASSVVSRDSVYGYTF
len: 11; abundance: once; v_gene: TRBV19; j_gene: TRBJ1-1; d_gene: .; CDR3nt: TGTGCCAGCACTACGATATCCGGAGCTTTCTTT; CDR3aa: CASTTISGAFF
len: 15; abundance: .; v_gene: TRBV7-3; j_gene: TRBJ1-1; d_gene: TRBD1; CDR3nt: TGTGCCAGCAGCGTTCAGGGGGGCATGAACACTGAAGCTTTCTTT; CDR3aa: CASSVQGGMNTEAFF
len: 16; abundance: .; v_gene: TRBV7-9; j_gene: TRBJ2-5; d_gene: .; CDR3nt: TGTGCCAGCAGCTTACTGGGGCGGGGGCCCCGCGAGACCCAGTACTTC; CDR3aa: CASSLLGRGPRETQYF
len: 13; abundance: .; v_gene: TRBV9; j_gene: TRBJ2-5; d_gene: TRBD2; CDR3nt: TGTGCCAGCAGCGCTAGACTAGCGGAGACCCAGTACTTC; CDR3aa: CASSARLAETQYF
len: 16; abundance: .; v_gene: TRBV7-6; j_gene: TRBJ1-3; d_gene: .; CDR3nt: TGTGCCAGCAGCCGTACACCAGGGGACTCTGGAAACACCATATATTTT; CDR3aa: CASSRTPGDSGNTIYF
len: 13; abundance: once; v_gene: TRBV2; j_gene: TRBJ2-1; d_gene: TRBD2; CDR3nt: TGTGCCAGCACCCGGGGGGGTTACAATGAGCAGTTCTTC; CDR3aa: CASTRGGYNEQFF
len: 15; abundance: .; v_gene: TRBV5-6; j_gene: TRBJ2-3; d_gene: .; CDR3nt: TGTGCCAGCAGCTTGGCCACGGTAGCTACAGATACGCAGTATTTT; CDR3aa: CASSLATVATDTQYF
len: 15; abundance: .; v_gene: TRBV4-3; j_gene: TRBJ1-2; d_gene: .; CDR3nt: TGCGCCAGCAGCCCTACCGGGGTAAGGTTAACTGGCTACACCTTC; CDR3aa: CASSPTGVRLTGYTF
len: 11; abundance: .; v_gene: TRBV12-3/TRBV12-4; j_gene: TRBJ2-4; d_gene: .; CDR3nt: TGTGCCAGCAGTTCACAAGTTACTCAGTACTTC; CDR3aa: CASSSQVTQYF
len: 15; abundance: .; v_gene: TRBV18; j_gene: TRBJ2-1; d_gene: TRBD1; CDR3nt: TGTGCCAGCTCCCGACAGGGGGCAGGCTACAATGAGCAGTTCTTC; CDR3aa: CASSRQGAGYNEQFF